This T cell receptor beta chain derives from a study of blood T cell repertoires in COVID-19. The table came from immunoSEQ multiplex PCR; TCRdb's copy has only in-frame clones and leaves some out. The sample contains about 56,000 clones, 55% to 75% of which appear only once. Seattle-derived patients entered the study during active infection and were followed longitudinally. The receptor comes from a woman between 70 and 85 years old with COVID-19, enrolled during active disease. The sequenced sample consisted of peripheral blood.

Here the CDR3 DNA reads TGCGCCAGCGCCGGGACTAGCGGCACCGGGGAGCTGTTTTTT. It is translated as CASAGTSGTGELFF. This chain connects TRBV4-3 to TRBJ2-2; TRBD2 matches at 11 bases. Germline CDR1 LGHNA, CDR2 YSLEER. With V trimmed by 8 bases and J by 4 bases, 3 bases remained unmatched. CDR3 length: 14 residues.